The 26 T cell receptor beta chains listed next were all sequenced from one sample in a study of cytomegalovirus exposure and HLA in healthy donors. The study ran its PCR with 60 Vbeta and 13 Jbeta primers. The protocol was immunoSEQ multiplex PCR, while the TCRdb copy is restricted to in-frame clones and leaves out a portion. Of 90,000 to 120,000 clones in the sample, roughly 80% were seen once. Sequencing input: PBMCs. Every receptor here comes from a woman aged 40 to 50 in good health and CMV-seronegative.

This chain joins TRBV19 and TRBJ1-5; D unresolved. The germline V gene encodes CDR1 LNHDA and CDR2 SQIVND (reference sequence). This CDR3 is 13 amino acids long. Trimming took 1 base from V and 6 from J, leaving 7 bases between them. The DNA for the CDR3 is TGTGCCAGTAGTATAGTACTTAGTCAGCCCCAGCATTTT. Translated, it gives CASSIVLSQPQHF.

The V and J genes are TRBV6-5 and TRBJ2-1, with D maybe TRBD2 (7 bases). V shed 4 bases and J shed 10 bases, with 20 bases lying between them. Germline loops: CDR1 MNHEY, CDR2 SVGAGI. CDR3 length: 15 residues. CDR3: CASSSNTARGGEQFF. The CDR3 nucleotides read TGTGCCAGCAGTTCAAATACCGCGAGGGGGGGGGAGCAGTTCTTC.

The chain joins TRBV29-1 to TRBJ2-2, with D perhaps matching TRBD1 (6 bases). This CDR3 region has 16 residues. V dropped 0 bases and J dropped 1 base, with 12 bases sitting between them. Germline CDR1 reads SQVTM; CDR2 reads ANQGSEA. CDR3 DNA: TGCAGCGTTGAAGACCGACAGGCCAGGAACACCGGGGAGCTGTTTTTT. Its translation is CSVEDRQARNTGELFF.

This clone showed up just once. The rearrangement uses TRBV27 and TRBJ1-5, with D maybe TRBD1 (5 bases). Trimming left V 3 bases short and J 3 bases short, with 9 bases between. The germline V gene encodes CDR1 MNHEY and CDR2 SMNVEV (reference sequence). The CDR3 loop spans 14 amino acids. The CDR3 reads CASSFSGANQPQHF. The CDR3 region has the DNA TGTGCCAGCAGTTTTAGCGGGGCCAATCAGCCCCAGCATTTT.

CDR3 coding DNA: TGTGCCAGCAGTTACCTAGGGACAGGGGGACACGAGCAGTACTTC. Its protein is CASSYLGTGGHEQYF. The chain has TRBV6-6 and TRBJ2-7; 11 nucleotides agree with TRBD1. From germline, CDR1 is MNHNY and CDR2 SVGAGI (reference sequence). The CDR3 covers 15 residues. V gave up 2 bases and J gave up 5 bases; unmatched junction bases: 5.

The chain carries TRBV9 and TRBJ2-7; no reliable D call. The V and J ends lost 9 bases and 4 bases respectively, with 11 bases between them. Per the germline V gene, CDR1 is SGDLS and CDR2 is YYNGEE. The CDR3 is 11 amino acids. CDR3 protein: CATLTDYEQYF. CDR3 in DNA: TGTGCCACCCTCACTGATTACGAGCAGTACTTC.

In this sample, this clone turned up a few times. V gene TRBV5-1 combines with J gene TRBJ1-4; D not certain. V lost 0 bases, J lost 7 bases, and 13 bases lay in between. Germline V gene lookup returns CDR1 SGHRS and CDR2 YFSETQ. This CDR3 contains 15 residues. In DNA, the CDR3 is TGCGCCAGCAGCTTGGAGACATATCGGGGTGAAAAACTGTTTTTT. It is translated as CASSLETYRGEKLFF.

The chain uses TRBV7-9 and TRBJ2-1, with 12 bases identical to TRBD2. The V segment lost 5 bases and the J segment 4 bases; nucleotides outside the gene matches: 12. This CDR3 comprises 18 residues. CDR1 is SEHNR, CDR2 FQNEAQ, per germline (reference sequence). The CDR3 DNA follows: TGTGCCAGCAGCCCGGGAAAGGGGACTAGCGGGCCGTACAATGAGCAGTTCTTC. Residues: CASSPGKGTSGPYNEQFF.

As DNA, the CDR3 is TGTGCCAGCAGCGTCGGGACAGTGTTAGACTATGGCTACACCTTC. Protein product: CASSVGTVLDYGYTF. J is TRBJ1-2 and V is TRBV9; 7 positions agree with TRBD1. In germline, CDR1 is SGDLS, CDR2 YYNGEE. This CDR3 is 15 amino acids long. The trim removed 2 bases at V and 3 bases at J, leaving 7 bases unmatched.

The genes are TRBV5-4 and TRBJ2-7; TRBD1 aligns across 7 bases. CDR1 and CDR2 (germline): SGHNT, YYREEE (reference sequence). V shed 4 bases and J 4 bases; nucleotides not matched to a gene: 5. The CDR3 is 13 amino acids. DNA of the CDR3: TGTGCCAGCAGCCGACAGGGCGTTTACGAGCAGTACTTC. Translated, it gives CASSRQGVYEQYF.

CDR3 bases: TGTGCCAGTAGTCCCCTCGGACAGACTTTTGAAGCTTTCTTT. It is translated as CASSPLGQTFEAFF. This chain uses TRBV19 with TRBJ1-1; D is perhaps TRBD1 (6 bases). Trimming took off 5 bases at V and 7 bases at J, with 17 bases between the two ends. The germline CDR1 and CDR2 sequences are LNHDA and SQIVND (reference sequence). The CDR3 is 14 residues long.

This chain links TRBV28 with TRBJ2-1, with 8 bases identical to TRBD1. Germline CDR1 MDHEN, CDR2 SYDVKM. The J segment lost 5 bases and the V segment lost 6 bases, leaving 9 bases of the junction unmatched. CDR3 length equals 15 residues. This chain's CDR3 is CASSYRQGSHNEQFF. CDR3 nucleotides: TGTGCCAGCAGCTACCGACAGGGGAGTCACAATGAGCAGTTCTTC.

This clone appeared a few times. The chain recombines TRBV7-3 with TRBJ2-5; D is perhaps TRBD1 (6 bases). Deletions cut 5 bases from V and 2 bases from J, with 15 bases between. Germline CDR1 is SGHTA and CDR2 is FQGTGA. The CDR3 totals 15 residues. The CDR3 DNA reads TGTGCCAGCAGCGCTTTAGGGGGAAAGCAAGAGACCCAGTACTTC. It translates to CASSALGGKQETQYF. The full variable domain, with the rest looked up from reference TRBV7-3 and TRBJ2-5, is GAGVSQTPSNKVTEKGKYVELRCDPISGHTALYWYRQSLGQGPEFLIYFQGTGAADDSGLPNDRFFAVRPEGSVSTLKIQRTERGDSAVYLCASSALGGKQETQYFGPGTRLLVL.

The V call is TRBV25-1, the J call TRBJ2-7; the D gene is possibly TRBD2 (7 bases). Germline assignment: CDR1 MGHDK and CDR2 SYGVNS. Trimming removed 5 bases from V and 0 bases from J, with 17 bases in between. The CDR3 totals 16 residues. This CDR3 is CASSRVAGANSYEQYF. DNA of the CDR3: TGTGCCAGCAGTCGGGTCGCGGGGGCTAACTCCTACGAGCAGTACTTC.

The rearrangement joins TRBV27 to TRBJ2-1, with 8 bases that match TRBD2. The V gene's germline CDR1 is MNHEY and CDR2 SMNVEV (reference sequence). The CDR3 runs to 15 residues. The J segment lost 6 bases and the V segment lost 11 bases, leaving 15 bases of the junction unmatched. CDR3 region: CAVAPGAGVVNEQFF. For the CDR3, the DNA is TGTGCCGTTGCTCCTGGAGCGGGAGTAGTCAATGAGCAGTTCTTC.

This chain uses TRBV29-1 with TRBJ2-4; 7 bases line up with TRBD2. This CDR3 is 13 amino acids long. The V gene's germline CDR1 is SQVTM and CDR2 ANQGSEA. J gave up 3 bases and V 3 bases, and 2 bases lay outside the gene matches. The CDR3 region has the DNA TGCAGCGTTGACGGGGAGGGCAAAAACATTCAGTACTTC. Protein: CSVDGEGKNIQYF.

J is TRBJ2-6 and V is TRBV29-1; 9 nucleotides align to TRBD1. The CDR3 sequence is 16 residues long. The V gene's germline CDR1 is SQVTM and CDR2 ANQGSEA. V gave up 2 bases and J gave up 3 bases; unmatched junction bases: 5. The CDR3 region is CSVEYRGLNGANVLTF. The CDR3 bases are TGCAGCGTTGAATACAGGGGGCTTAATGGGGCCAACGTCCTGACTTTC.

The chain couples TRBV11-2 to TRBJ2-2; D is perhaps TRBD2 (6 bases). CDR1 and CDR2 (germline): SGHAT, FQNNGV. V dropped 5 bases and J dropped 5 bases, with 12 bases sitting between them. This CDR3 region has 14 residues. The CDR3 region is CASSPGVGTGELFF. CDR3 coding DNA: TGTGCCAGCAGCCCGGGAGTTGGGACCGGGGAGCTGTTTTTT.

This rearrangement joins TRBV6-1 to TRBJ2-6, with 8 bases fitting TRBD1. This CDR3 comprises 18 residues. Germline CDR1 MNHNS, CDR2 SASEGT. The J segment lost 0 bases and the V segment lost 1 base, leaving 5 bases of the junction unmatched. In nucleotides, the CDR3 is TGTGCCAGCAGTGAAGGCGGGACAGGCTTCTCTGGGGCCAACGTCCTGACTTTC. Encoded protein: CASSEGGTGFSGANVLTF.

The chain links TRBV7-9 to TRBJ2-7; D perhaps matches TRBD1 (5 bases). The V gene lost 1 base and the J gene lost 3 bases, with 7 bases spanning the gap. The CDR3 length is 13 residues. Germline V lookup: CDR1 SEHNR, CDR2 FQNEAQ (reference sequence). DNA for the CDR3: TGTGCCAGCAGCTTAGGACAGCTCTACGAGCAGTACTTC. Its translation: CASSLGQLYEQYF.

The chain employs TRBV18 and TRBJ2-5, with D unresolved. Germline assignment: CDR1 KGHSH and CDR2 LQKENI. There are 12 residues in the CDR3. Trimming removed 1 base at V and 3 bases at J, with 3 bases between. The DNA of the CDR3 is TGTGCCAGCTCACCACTCGAAGAGACCCAGTACTTC. Residues: CASSPLEETQYF.

The chain recombines TRBV21-1 with TRBJ2-4; TRBD1 is the table's D call, not checked against the DNA. TRBV21-1 is a listed pseudogene. The CDR3 covers 18 residues. CDR3: CASSKDPGTGLAKNIQYF. CDR3 bases: TGTGCCAGCAGCAAAGACCCCGGGACAGGGTTAGCCAAAAACATTCAGTACTTC.

The V and J genes are TRBV13 and TRBJ2-5; 14 bases map to TRBD2. V dropped 3 bases and J dropped 5; count of bases not matched to a gene: 8. CDR3 size: 17 residues. Germline V gene lookup returns CDR1 PRHDT and CDR2 FYEKMQ (reference sequence). The CDR3 loop reads CASSLGLAGATGETQYF. The DNA of the CDR3 is TGTGCCAGCAGCTTGGGACTAGCGGGAGCCACGGGGGAGACCCAGTACTTC.

V is TRBV2 and J is TRBJ2-2, with a tentative D call TRBD1 (6 bases). The CDR3 consists of 16 residues. From germline, CDR1 is SNHLY and CDR2 FYNNEI. V was cut by 2 bases and J by 6 bases, with 16 bases left in between. DNA of the CDR3: TGTGCCAGCAGTGAACAGGGGCCGGAGATCGCCGGGGAGCTGTTTTTT. This gives the protein CASSEQGPEIAGELFF.

V is TRBV4-1 and J is TRBJ1-4; possibly TRBD1 for D (6 bases). Germline V lookup: CDR1 MGHRA, CDR2 YSYEKL. The CDR3 length is 16 residues. Trimming took off 3 bases at V and 4 bases at J, with 15 bases between the two ends. The CDR3 sequence is CASSHPLGQRNEKLFF. The DNA of the CDR3 is TGCGCCAGCAGCCATCCCCTCGGACAGCGTAATGAAAAACTGTTTTTT.

The chain has TRBV7-2 and TRBJ2-3, with 10 bases identical to TRBD2. The ends lost 4 bases at V and 4 bases at J; junction bases unmatched: 5. Germline V lookup: CDR1 SGHTA, CDR2 FQGNSA. The CDR3 is 15 residues long. This CDR3 reads CASSSSSGRPDTQYF. The CDR3 DNA reads as TGTGCCAGCAGCTCGTCTAGCGGGAGACCAGATACGCAGTATTTT.